Following are 9 T cell receptor beta chains from one sample sequenced in a study of blood T cell repertoires in COVID-19 (dated by TCRdb to between 2020 and 2021). Library generation was performed with the immunoSEQ multiplex PCR assay. TCRdb stores this immuneACCESS table with in-frame sequences only. Part of the clones is absent; in the studies checked, under half of the shortfall reflects unresolved V genes, and no reason is known for the rest. The sample table holds around 200,000 clones, of which approximately 80% were seen once. Around 9% of the sample is in the top ten clones. Sequenced input: PBMCs or T cells enriched from blood (not recorded which). The receptors here all came from a man between 35 and 55 years old who had recovered from COVID-19.

This clone was seen repeatedly, ten times or more. The chain combines TRBV7-8 with TRBJ2-1, with TRBD2 matching 7 bases. This CDR3 has 16 residues. CDR1 and CDR2 from the germline V gene are SGHVS and FQNEAQ. V lost 3 bases to trimming and J lost 7 bases; unmatched junction nucleotides: 12. This CDR3 is CASSFPIGLVVNEQFF. CDR3 nucleotides: TGTGCCAGCAGCTTCCCTATTGGACTAGTCGTAAATGAGCAGTTCTTC. The variable domain in full, with the rest retrieved from reference TRBV7-8 and TRBJ2-1, is GAGVSQSPRYKVAKRGQDVALRCDPISGHVSLFWYQQALGQGPEFLTYFQNEAQLDKSGLPSDRFFAERPEGSVSTLKIQRTQQEDSAVYLCASSFPIGLVVNEQFFGPGTRLTVL.

This clone was detected a few times. The rearrangement links TRBV30 to TRBJ2-1, with 7 bases lining up with TRBD2. In germline, CDR1 is GTSNPN, CDR2 SVGIG (reference sequence). Trimming removed 0 bases from V and 7 bases from J; junction bases left unmatched: 3. The CDR3 covers 13 residues. The CDR3 reads CAWSVGGWNEQFF. In DNA form, the CDR3 reads TGTGCCTGGAGTGTGGGGGGGTGGAATGAGCAGTTCTTC.

V gene TRBV4-1 combines with J gene TRBJ1-2; TRBD1 matches at 7 bases. Unmatched junction bases numbered 10, after V lost 1 base and J lost 2 bases. Germline V gene lookup returns CDR1 MGHRA and CDR2 YSYEKL. The CDR3 loop spans 17 amino acids. The CDR3 reads CASSQARAQGGNYGYTF. The CDR3 DNA reads as TGCGCCAGCAGCCAAGCCCGTGCCCAGGGGGGAAACTATGGCTACACCTTC.

This chain joins TRBV30 and TRBJ2-7, with 8 positions matching TRBD2. CDR3 size: 15 residues. Germline values: CDR1 GTSNPN, CDR2 SVGIG (reference sequence). Trimming removed 2 bases from V and 0 bases from J; junction bases left unmatched: 6. CDR3 in amino acids: CAWSLGTSLSYEQYF. The CDR3, as DNA: TGTGCCTGGAGTCTCGGGACTAGTCTCTCCTACGAGCAGTACTTC. Full variable domain (rest looked up from reference TRBV30 and TRBJ2-7): SQTIHQWPATLVQPVGSPLSLECTVEGTSNPNLYWYRQAAGRGLQLLFYSVGIGQISSEVPQNLSASRPQDRQFILSSKKLLLSDSGFYLCAWSLGTSLSYEQYFGPGTRLTVT.

V and J are TRBV4-1 and TRBJ1-2; D possibly corresponds to TRBD1 (6 bases). CDR1 is MGHRA, CDR2 YSYEKL, per germline. V lost 1 base and J 0 bases, leaving 12 bases between the germline ends. The CDR3 has 16 residues. The CDR3 loop is CASSQGQVVTNYGYTF. DNA for the CDR3: TGCGCCAGCAGCCAAGGACAGGTTGTCACTAACTATGGCTACACCTTC.

The genes are TRBV11-2 and TRBJ1-4; no clear D gene. The CDR3 spans 13 residues. Trimming took off 1 base at V and 7 bases at J, with 7 bases between the two ends. Germline loops: CDR1 SGHAT, CDR2 FQNNGV. The DNA of the CDR3 is TGTGCCAGCAGCTTAGTAAACAGTGAAAAACTGTTTTTT. It codes for CASSLVNSEKLFF.

J is TRBJ2-7 and V is TRBV2; tentatively, D is TRBD2 (5 bases). With 6 bases removed from V and 8 bases from J, the gap between germline ends came to 20 bases. Per germline, CDR1 SNHLY and CDR2 FYNNEI. This CDR3 spans 14 amino acids. The CDR3 nucleotides are TGTGCCAGCAGGGCCGAGGTACTAGTCAACCAGCAGTACTTC. It yields the protein CASRAEVLVNQQYF. The full variable domain, rest sourced from reference TRBV2 and TRBJ2-7, is EPEVTQTPSHQVTQMGQEVILRCVPISNHLYFYWYRQILGQKVEFLVSFYNNEISEKSEIFDDQFSVERPDGSNFTLKIRSTKLEDSAMYFCASRAEVLVNQQYFGPGTRLTVT.

The J gene is TRBJ1-1, the V gene TRBV7-8; D uncertain. CDR3 length: 17 residues. V gave up 4 bases and J gave up 0 bases, with 18 bases separating them. The germline CDR1 and CDR2 sequences are SGHVS and FQNEAQ. The CDR3, as DNA: TGTGCCAGCAGCTCTGTCCTAGTAGGAGCGGTGAACACTGAAGCTTTCTTT. Residues: CASSSVLVGAVNTEAFF.

The chain carries TRBV2 and TRBJ1-1; a weak D match, TRBD1 (5 bases). This CDR3 is 15 amino acids long. The germline V gene encodes CDR1 SNHLY and CDR2 FYNNEI. Trimming took off 2 bases at V and 1 base at J, with 11 bases between the two ends. This CDR3 reads CASSESDRPNTEAFF. CDR3 nucleotides: TGTGCCAGCAGTGAATCAGACAGACCGAACACTGAAGCTTTCTTT.